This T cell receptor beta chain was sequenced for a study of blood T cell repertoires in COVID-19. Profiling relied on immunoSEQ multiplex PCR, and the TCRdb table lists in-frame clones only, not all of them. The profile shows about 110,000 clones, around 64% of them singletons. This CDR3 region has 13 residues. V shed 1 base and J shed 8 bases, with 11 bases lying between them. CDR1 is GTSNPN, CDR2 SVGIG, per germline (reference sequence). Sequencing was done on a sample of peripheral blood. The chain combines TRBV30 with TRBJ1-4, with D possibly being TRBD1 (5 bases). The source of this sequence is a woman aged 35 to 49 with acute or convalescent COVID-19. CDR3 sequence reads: CAWSALPGEKLFF. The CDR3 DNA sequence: TGTGCCTGGAGTGCTCTCCCAGGGGAAAAACTGTTTTTT.